This entry features one T cell receptor beta chain sequence. Its antigen is as yet unknown. The data derive from a study of vaccination and CD4 T cells after COVID-19. Study details: As a positive control, some control cultures were given a CEFX pool, while others were given an HIV-1 Nef pool or no peptide.

This CDR3 has 14 amino acids. The V gene lost 1 base and the J gene lost 2 bases, with 8 bases spanning the gap. The germline gives CDR1 KGHSY, CDR2 FQNENV. Study-wide findings and caveats: The median proportion of reactive clones detected only post-vaccination in convalescent patients was 85% to 90%.

Cultured CD4+ T cell DNA underwent sequencing with the Oncomine TCR Beta short-read assay. TCRdb re-analysed the PCR reads in MiXCR, keeping a single row per CDR3 protein. The profile shows fewer than 15,000 distinct CDR3 sequences, roughly 31% of them singletons. Documented treatment: 10-day PBMC culture with coronavirus spike peptide pools or control peptides (ViraFEST assay). Sequenced: cultured CD4+ T cells from blood. This rearrangement joins TRBV16 to TRBJ2-5; D gene ambiguous. The sequence came from a human donor with COVID-19. The CDR3 sequence is CASSQLTWQETQYF. The CDR3 region has the DNA TGTGCCAGCAGCCAATTGACCTGGCAAGAGACCCAGTACTTC.